This TCR beta chain stems from a study of vaccination and CD4 T cells after COVID-19. Looked up from germline, CDR1 is DFQATT and CDR2 is SNEGSKA (reference sequence). V gave up 1 base and J gave up 4 bases, with 8 bases separating them. There are 13 residues in the CDR3. Scientists ran DNA taken from cultured CD4+ T cells through the Oncomine TCR Beta short-read assay for sequencing. Investigators isolated genomic DNA from cultured CD4+ T cells. TCRdb re-derived calls from the PCR reads in MiXCR, one entry per CDR3 protein. The sample lists about 11,000 distinct CDR3 sequences, roughly 30% seen once, with over 11% in the top ten. The treatment here: roughly nine-day PBMC culture with coronavirus spike peptide pools or control peptides (ViraFEST assay). The unexposed donor's CD4+ T cells were collected before the COVID-19 pandemic (2011-2018). Using peptide pools, antigen-specific T cells were expanded in ViraFEST before TCRs were sequenced. On days 3 and 7, half the medium was swapped for fresh IL-2-containing medium.

Regarding this clonotype: Its antigen is not identified.

The clonotype comes from a human donor in good health. The V and J genes are TRBV20-1 and TRBJ1-5, with a weak D call TRBD1 (6 bases). Material: CD4+ T cells from blood, cultured in vitro. CDR3 sequence: CSARGQGNQPQHF. The DNA for the CDR3 is TGCAGTGCTAGAGGCCAGGGGAATCAGCCCCAGCATTTT.